These 15 T cell receptor beta chains were all obtained from the same sample, sequenced in a study of shared clonotypes between healthy human individuals. The assay was immunoSEQ multiplex PCR, and TCRdb's table has in-frame clones only and misses some. The repertoire holds a few hundred thousand clones, with 79% as singletons. The material sequenced was PBMCs. The receptor set was obtained from a woman in her thirties or forties in good health. Some clones in this sample may be carry-over from other donors' samples.

This sequence joins TRBV19 and TRBJ2-1; 10 bases are a match to TRBD2. Germline CDR1 reads LNHDA; CDR2 reads SQIVND (reference sequence). V dropped 4 bases and J dropped 7; count of bases not matched to a gene: 7. This CDR3 has 15 amino acids. The CDR3 protein is CASSKLGLAVNEQFF. The CDR3 coding sequence is TGTGCCAGTAGTAAACTAGGACTAGCGGTTAATGAGCAGTTCTTC.

The V and J genes are TRBV7-2 and TRBJ2-7; perhaps D is TRBD1 or TRBD2 (5 bases each). The ends were cut back, 8 bases at V and 2 bases at J, with 16 bases in the middle. The CDR3 is 14 residues long. Germline-derived CDR1 and CDR2 are SGHTA and FQGNSA. The DNA of the CDR3 is TGTGCCAGCGGGGACGCCTTGGGAACCTACGAGCAGTACTTC. It yields the protein CASGDALGTYEQYF.

The V gene is TRBV19, the J gene TRBJ2-3, with a possible D match to TRBD1 (5 bases). The V and J ends lost 7 bases and 2 bases respectively, with 13 bases between them. The length of the CDR3 is 14 residues. From germline, CDR1 is LNHDA and CDR2 SQIVND (reference sequence). This chain's CDR3 is CASMSWGPTDTQYF. The CDR3 region has the DNA TGTGCCAGTATGTCTTGGGGCCCCACAGATACGCAGTATTTT. Full variable domain (remainder filled in from reference TRBV19 and TRBJ2-3): DGGITQSPKYLFRKEGQNVTLSCEQNLNHDAMYWYRQDPGQGLRLIYYSQIVNDFQKGDIAEGYSVSREKKESFPLTVTSAQKNPTAFYLCASMSWGPTDTQYFGPGTRLTVL.

This rearrangement joins TRBV27 to TRBJ2-7; TRBD2 agrees at 14 bases. The CDR3 covers 17 residues. Germline lookup yields CDR1 MNHEY and CDR2 SMNVEV (reference sequence). The V gene end was trimmed by 5 bases and the J gene end by 2 bases; junction bases not matched to a gene: 8. This CDR3 reads CASSVRLAGGLTYEQYF. CDR3 nucleotide sequence: TGTGCCAGCAGTGTCCGACTAGCGGGAGGGCTTACCTACGAGCAGTACTTC.

The chain is built from TRBV7-9 and TRBJ1-1; D might be TRBD1 (6 bases). The CDR3 loop spans 14 amino acids. Germline V gives CDR1 SEHNR, CDR2 FQNEAQ (reference sequence). V was shortened by 2 bases and J by 1 base, with 8 bases between the two germline ends. The CDR3 reads CASSLHRENTEAFF. The CDR3 DNA reads TGTGCCAGCAGCTTACACAGGGAGAACACTGAAGCTTTCTTT.

V gene TRBV11-3 combines with J gene TRBJ2-7, with no clear D. The CDR3 sequence is 15 residues long. Germline CDR1 reads SGHNT; CDR2 reads YENEEA. V lost 1 base and J lost 4, with 14 bases in between. The CDR3 nucleotides are TGTGCCAGCAGCTTAGGCGGCATGGGTGAGTACGAGCAGTACTTC. It is translated as CASSLGGMGEYEQYF. Drawing the rest from reference TRBV11-3 and TRBJ2-7, the complete variable domain is EAGVVQSPRYKIIEKKQPVAFWCNPISGHNTLYWYLQNLGQGPELLIRYENEEAVDDSQLPKDRFSAERLKGVDSTLKIQPAELGDSAVYLCASSLGGMGEYEQYFGPGTRLTVT.

The chain is built from TRBV2 and TRBJ2-2; D gene unclear. The CDR3 extends over 11 amino acids. With 9 bases removed from V and 6 bases from J, the gap between germline ends came to 8 bases. Germline V gene sequence: CDR1 SNHLY, CDR2 FYNNEI. The CDR3 DNA follows: TGTGCCAGTTCAGGTTCCGGGGAGCTGTTTTTT. Encoded protein: CASSGSGELFF.

A word on this clone: Other DNA sequences in the same sample also yield this CDR3. The chain is built from TRBV5-4 and TRBJ1-1; D unresolved. This CDR3 is built from 12 residues. Trimming took 0 bases from V and 3 from J, leaving 3 bases between them. The germline CDR1 and CDR2 sequences are SGHNT and YYREEE (reference sequence). The DNA of the CDR3 is TGTGCCAGCAGCTTGGCGGACACTGAAGCTTTCTTT. Translating gives CASSLADTEAFF.

The chain carries TRBV5-6 and TRBJ2-3, with TRBD2 matching over 12 bases. The J segment lost 3 bases and the V segment lost 4 bases, leaving 6 bases of the junction unmatched. The CDR3 runs 16 residues. Germline assignment: CDR1 SGHDT and CDR2 YYEEEE. The CDR3 is CASSRPGTSGTDTQYF. The DNA of the CDR3 is TGTGCCAGCAGCAGACCCGGGACTAGCGGGACAGATACGCAGTATTTT.

The chain joins TRBV10-3 to TRBJ2-7, with TRBD2 matching over 7 bases. Losses at the gene ends were 8 bases for V and 5 bases for J; bases not matched to a gene: 6. This CDR3 is built from 12 residues. CDR1 is ENHRY, CDR2 SYGVKD, per germline. The CDR3 here is CAIGQAGNEQYF. The CDR3 DNA sequence: TGTGCCATCGGCCAAGCGGGAAACGAGCAGTACTTC.

This chain links TRBV5-6 with TRBJ1-3, with a weak D call TRBD1 (5 bases). Per germline, CDR1 SGHDT and CDR2 YYEEEE. V was clipped by 4 bases and J by 0 bases, with 11 bases between them. The CDR3 is made up of 15 amino acids. The CDR3 spells CASSGGTASGNTIYF. CDR3 coding DNA: TGTGCCAGCAGCGGCGGGACGGCCTCTGGAAACACCATATATTTT. The variable domain in full, with the rest retrieved from reference TRBV5-6 and TRBJ1-3, is DAGVTQSPTHLIKTRGQQVTLRCSPKSGHDTVSWYQQALGQGPQFIFQYYEEEERQRGNFPDRFSGHQFPNYSSELNVNALLLGDSALYLCASSGGTASGNTIYFGEGSWLTVV.

The J gene is TRBJ1-2, the V gene TRBV6-5, with 8 bases fitting TRBD1. The CDR3 covers 13 residues. V shed 7 bases, J shed 4 bases, and the junction held 5 bases outside the gene matches. Germline loops: CDR1 MNHEY, CDR2 SVGAGI. As DNA, the CDR3 is TGTGCCAGCACTGAACAGGGGGTCTATGGCTACACCTTC. Amino acids: CASTEQGVYGYTF.

For this clone: Other nucleotide sequences from this sample produce the same CDR3. The chain is built from TRBV7-2 and TRBJ1-5; D is ambiguous. Trimming pared 5 bases from V and 4 bases from J, leaving 6 bases between. Germline loops: CDR1 SGHTA, CDR2 FQGNSA. This CDR3 is built from 12 residues. The CDR3, as DNA: TGTGCCAGCAGCCTCGCGAATCAGCCCCAGCATTTT. Residues: CASSLANQPQHF. The whole variable domain, remainder taken from reference TRBV7-2 and TRBJ1-5, is GAGVSQSPSNKVTEKGKDVELRCDPISGHTALYWYRQSLGQGLEFLIYFQGNSAPDKSGLPSDRFSAERTGGSVSTLTIQRTQQEDSAVYLCASSLANQPQHFGDGTRLSIL.

This clone appeared many times. This sequence joins TRBV7-2 and TRBJ2-5; no clear D. The CDR3 sequence is 14 residues long. V lost 1 base to trimming and J lost 7 bases, with 13 bases between them. Per the germline V gene, CDR1 is SGHTA and CDR2 is FQGNSA. In nucleotides, the CDR3 is TGTGCCAGCAGCTTAGATCTCCCGCCGAGGACCCAGTACTTC. Its translation: CASSLDLPPRTQYF.

This clone is a singleton in its sample. Written as DNA, the CDR3 is TGTGCCAGCTCACCTCTAGCGGGAGTGGACACCGGGGAGCTGTTTTTT. Its protein is CASSPLAGVDTGELFF. The chain recombines TRBV18 with TRBJ2-2; 10 nucleotides line up with TRBD2. The CDR3 has 16 amino acids. Unmatched junction bases numbered 4, after V lost 3 bases and J lost 3 bases. Per germline, CDR1 KGHSH and CDR2 LQKENI. Drawing the rest from reference TRBV18 and TRBJ2-2, the complete variable domain is NAGVMQNPRHLVRRRGQEARLRCSPMKGHSHVYWYRQLPEEGLKFMVYLQKENIIDESGMPKERFSAEFPKEGPSILRIQQVVRGDSAAYFCASSPLAGVDTGELFFGEGSRLTVL.